Below are 8 T cell receptor beta chains sequenced from a single sample in a study of control samples from healthy donors and cancer patients. Produced via immunoSEQ multiplex PCR; TCRdb's table is partial and in-frame only. The sample has about 410,000 clones, about 93% seen once; the top ten hold 5% to 7%. Sequenced material: PBMCs. The receptors come from a man between 40 and 49 years old with head and neck cancer.

V usage is TRBV19 and J usage is TRBJ1-1; tentative D call: TRBD1 (6 bases). This CDR3 region has 15 residues. Trimming shortened V by 3 bases and J by 4 bases, and 15 bases separated the two germline ends. Germline V gives CDR1 LNHDA, CDR2 SQIVND (reference sequence). In DNA form, the CDR3 reads TGTGCCAGTAGTATCAGTTTGCAGGGGACCACTGAAGCTTTCTTT. Its protein product is CASSISLQGTTEAFF.

V and J are TRBV7-8 and TRBJ2-1; D gene uncertain. CDR3 size: 17 residues. V was clipped by 4 bases and J by 3 bases, with 19 bases between them. Germline V gene lookup returns CDR1 SGHVS and CDR2 FQNEAQ. CDR3 DNA: TGTGCCAGCAGCTCGCCCGCTCTCAGCACAGTCTACAATGAGCAGTTCTTC. Translating gives CASSSPALSTVYNEQFF.

The gene calls are TRBV6-5 and TRBJ2-5; D remains unclear. The length of the CDR3 is 12 residues. Looked up from germline, CDR1 is MNHEY and CDR2 is SVGAGI. V was clipped by 0 bases and J by 9 bases, with 8 bases between them. In nucleotides, the CDR3 is TGTGCCAGCAGTTACTCCTCTCCAGCCCAGTACTTC. It is translated as CASSYSSPAQYF.

The rearrangement joins TRBV9 to TRBJ2-1, with 8 bases fitting TRBD1. Germline values: CDR1 SGDLS, CDR2 YYNGEE. V dropped 4 bases and J dropped 3; count of bases not matched to a gene: 9. The CDR3 runs to 16 residues. This CDR3 reads CASSPPGTGGYNEQFF. As DNA, the CDR3 is TGTGCCAGCAGCCCCCCAGGCACAGGGGGCTACAATGAGCAGTTCTTC.

The chain uses TRBV3-1 (or the pseudogene TRBV3-2) and TRBJ2-3, with TRBD1 identical over 8 bases. V shed 2 bases and J 1 base; nucleotides not matched to a gene: 5. The germline V gene encodes CDR1 LGHDT and CDR2 YNNKEL (reference sequence). CDR3 size: 16 residues. The CDR3 sequence: CASSQSGGWGTDTQYF. CDR3 coding DNA: TGTGCCAGCAGCCAATCAGGGGGCTGGGGCACAGATACGCAGTATTTT.

The V gene is TRBV3-1 (or the pseudogene TRBV3-2), the J gene TRBJ2-3, with D tentatively TRBD1 or TRBD2 (5 bases each). Germline CDR1 LGHDT, CDR2 YNNKEL (reference sequence). This CDR3 has 15 residues. Trimming pared 2 bases from V and 14 bases from J, leaving 23 bases between. The chain's CDR3 is CASSQNLPGTSSAYF. In DNA form, the CDR3 reads TGTGCCAGCAGCCAAAACTTACCCGGGACCTCAAGTGCGTATTTT.

The chain joins TRBV15 to TRBJ2-7; unclear D gene. Trimming pared 0 bases from V and 5 bases from J, leaving 8 bases between. This CDR3 contains 13 residues. The V gene's germline CDR1 is LNHNV and CDR2 YYDKDF (reference sequence). The CDR3 nucleotides are TGTGCCACCAGCAGAGATCTAAACGACGAGCAGTACTTC. This translates into CATSRDLNDEQYF.

This chain joins TRBV7-9 and TRBJ1-1; D uncertain. Per the germline V gene, CDR1 is SEHNR and CDR2 is FQNEAQ (reference sequence). V lost 2 bases and J 1 base, leaving 5 bases between the germline ends. The CDR3 spans 13 residues. CDR3 DNA sequence: TGTGCCAGCAGCTTAAATGGGAACACTGAAGCTTTCTTT. It is translated as CASSLNGNTEAFF.